One and the same sample provided the 26 T cell receptor beta chains below, sequenced in a study of Ad26.COV2.S vaccination and SARS-CoV-2 variants. The protocol was immunoSEQ multiplex PCR, while the TCRdb copy is restricted to in-frame clones and leaves out a portion. The sample lists 87,000 or so clones; 82% were seen once. Sequences were derived from peripheral blood, sampled after recovery from COVID-19. These receptors came from a human donor who had recovered from COVID-19.

This sequence joins TRBV4-3 and TRBJ1-2; 9 bases line up with TRBD1. The CDR3 length is 15 residues. J was trimmed by 5 bases and V by 0 bases; bases with no gene match: 4. Germline CDR1 and CDR2: LGHNA and YSLEER. The CDR3 bases are TGCGCCAGCAGCCAAGACTTGGACAGGGGTTATGGCTACACCTTC. It yields the protein CASSQDLDRGYGYTF.

V usage is TRBV10-1 and J usage is TRBJ2-1; D gene uncertain. V lost 6 bases and J 0 bases, leaving 15 bases between the germline ends. Germline CDR1 reads WNHNN; CDR2 reads SYGVQD (reference sequence). The length of the CDR3 is 16 residues. The DNA for the CDR3 is TGCGCCAGCAGGGCGCATCTAATGAGCTCCTACAATGAGCAGTTCTTC. Protein product: CASRAHLMSSYNEQFF.

This rearrangement joins TRBV6-1 to TRBJ2-7, with TRBD2 identical over 7 bases. The CDR3 is 15 residues long. Germline-derived CDR1 and CDR2 are MNHNS and SASEGT. Losses at the gene ends were 2 bases for V and 3 bases for J; bases not matched to a gene: 7. Here the CDR3 reads CASSETPSGNYEQYF. For the CDR3, the DNA is TGTGCCAGCAGTGAAACCCCAAGCGGGAACTACGAGCAGTACTTC.

The genes are TRBV28 and TRBJ2-3; 10 positions match TRBD2. Germline V CDR1 and CDR2: MDHEN, SYDVKM. V was pared by 4 bases and J by 1 base, with 5 bases of the junction left unmatched. The CDR3 contains 16 residues. The CDR3 bases are TGTGCCAGCAGTTCCCCCGGGACTAGCGGCACAGATACGCAGTATTTT. Protein product: CASSSPGTSGTDTQYF.

This clone was observed at least ten times. This sequence joins TRBV6-2 or TRBV6-3 and TRBJ1-5; no reliable D call. The germline V and J ends were trimmed by 3 bases and 4 bases, with 7 bases remaining between them. CDR1 is MNHEY, CDR2 SVGEGT, per germline. The CDR3 is 13 residues long. CDR3 in amino acids: CASSYSENQPQHF. CDR3 DNA sequence: TGTGCCAGCAGTTATTCTGAGAATCAGCCCCAGCATTTT.

The J gene is TRBJ2-1, the V gene TRBV7-9; D not resolved. The CDR3 has 14 residues. Germline CDR1 SEHNR, CDR2 FQNEAQ (reference sequence). Trimming stripped 0 bases from V and 2 bases from J, with 5 bases between. The CDR3 protein is CASSLAGTYNEQFF. The CDR3, as DNA: TGTGCCAGCAGCTTAGCGGGAACCTACAATGAGCAGTTCTTC.

This chain joins TRBV2 and TRBJ2-5, with a possible D match to TRBD1 (5 bases). This CDR3 comprises 13 residues. The germline gives CDR1 SNHLY, CDR2 FYNNEI. V was cut by 3 bases and J by 7 bases, with 12 bases left in between. The CDR3 DNA reads TGTGCCAGCAGTGAGGGCAGGGTTCCGACCCAGTACTTC. It yields the protein CASSEGRVPTQYF.

The chain joins TRBV29-1 to TRBJ2-2; 10 bases match TRBD1. Per germline, CDR1 SQVTM and CDR2 ANQGSEA. J lost 3 bases, V lost 8 bases, and 6 bases had no gene match. The CDR3 totals 14 residues. DNA of the CDR3: TGCAGCACCCGGGACAGGGGTGACACCGGGGAGCTGTTTTTT. Amino acid sequence: CSTRDRGDTGELFF.

The rearrangement links TRBV10-3 to TRBJ2-7; D may be TRBD2 (5 bases). This CDR3 has 13 amino acids. V lost 0 bases to trimming and J lost 5 bases, with 8 bases between them. The V gene's germline CDR1 is ENHRY and CDR2 SYGVKD. This CDR3 is CAISESPGDEQYF. The CDR3 DNA sequence: TGTGCCATCAGTGAGTCTCCCGGGGACGAGCAGTACTTC.

This chain links TRBV10-2 with TRBJ2-2; D gene uncertain. Trimming stripped 4 bases from V and 1 base from J, with 7 bases between. Per germline, CDR1 WSHSY and CDR2 SAAADI. The CDR3 spans 14 residues. The CDR3 DNA follows: TGCGCCAGCAGTGTAACGGGGAACACCGGGGAGCTGTTTTTT. The encoded protein is CASSVTGNTGELFF.

As regards this clone: Other nucleotide sequences from this sample produce the same CDR3. The CDR3 coding sequence is TGTGCCAGCAGCTTAGGTACGGGGCCGAGTGAAAAACTGTTTTTT. Its translation is CASSLGTGPSEKLFF. The chain carries TRBV7-9 and TRBJ1-4, with D possibly matching TRBD1 (5 bases). The V gene lost 1 base and the J gene lost 7 bases, with 13 bases spanning the gap. CDR1 is SEHNR, CDR2 FQNEAQ, per germline (reference sequence). This CDR3 comprises 15 residues.

V is TRBV27 and J is TRBJ2-5, with 9 bases identical to TRBD2. This CDR3 is built from 14 residues. Germline CDR1 reads MNHEY; CDR2 reads SMNVEV (reference sequence). With 2 bases clipped from V and 4 bases from J, the junction kept 2 bases outside the gene matches. The CDR3 protein is CASSLGGRGETQYF. The CDR3 DNA reads as TGTGCCAGCAGTTTAGGCGGGAGGGGAGAGACCCAGTACTTC.

This clone was detected only a few times. The chain combines TRBV3-1 (or the pseudogene TRBV3-2) with TRBJ1-4; perhaps TRBD1 as D (5 bases). Deletions cut 5 bases from V and 8 bases from J, with 21 bases between. Germline V lookup: CDR1 LGHDT, CDR2 YNNKEL (reference sequence). This CDR3 is built from 16 residues. The CDR3 sequence: CASSFRGEGTQEKLFF. The CDR3 region has the DNA TGTGCCAGCAGCTTCCGTGGCGAGGGGACCCAGGAAAAACTGTTTTTT.

The V and J genes are TRBV9 and TRBJ2-3; a weak D match, TRBD2 (6 bases). Germline V CDR1 and CDR2: SGDLS, YYNGEE. The CDR3 covers 12 residues. Trimming stripped 5 bases from V and 5 bases from J, with 9 bases between. The chain's CDR3 is CASSLGGDTQYF. CDR3 in DNA: TGTGCCAGCAGTCTCGGGGGAGATACGCAGTATTTT.

V gene TRBV5-1 combines with J gene TRBJ1-1; D is ambiguous. Germline V gene sequence: CDR1 SGHRS, CDR2 YFSETQ. This CDR3 spans 14 amino acids. V was cut by 0 bases and J by 0 bases, with 6 bases left in between. The CDR3 loop reads CASSLVAMNTEAFF. The CDR3 region has the DNA TGCGCCAGCAGCTTGGTAGCGATGAACACTGAAGCTTTCTTT. The full variable domain, completed using reference TRBV5-1 and TRBJ1-1, is KAGVTQTPRYLIKTRGQQVTLSCSPISGHRSVSWYQQTPGQGLQFLFEYFSETQRNKGNFPGRFSGRQFSNSRSEMNVSTLELGDSALYLCASSLVAMNTEAFFGQGTRLTVV.

This clone was observed once. V gene TRBV7-9 combines with J gene TRBJ1-1; 7 nucleotides align to TRBD1. CDR1 and CDR2 from the germline V gene are SEHNR and FQNEAQ (reference sequence). The trim removed 5 bases at V and 4 bases at J, leaving 16 bases unmatched. This CDR3 contains 17 residues. CDR3 DNA: TGTGCCAGCAGCCCGCCCAGGGACAGCGGGCGGGGCACTGAAGCTTTCTTT. As protein: CASSPPRDSGRGTEAFF.

The table lists this clone with a few counts. The V call is TRBV2, the J call TRBJ1-5, with D perhaps matching TRBD1 (6 bases). Looked up from germline, CDR1 is SNHLY and CDR2 is FYNNEI. This CDR3 is built from 13 residues. Trimming shortened V by 9 bases and J by 0 bases, and 9 bases separated the two germline ends. The DNA of the CDR3 is TGTGCCAGTTCAGGGGATAGCAATCAGCCCCAGCATTTT. This gives the protein CASSGDSNQPQHF. The whole variable domain, remainder taken from reference TRBV2 and TRBJ1-5, is EPEVTQTPSHQVTQMGQEVILRCVPISNHLYFYWYRQILGQKVEFLVSFYNNEISEKSEIFDDQFSVERPDGSNFTLKIRSTKLEDSAMYFCASSGDSNQPQHFGDGTRLSIL.

This rearrangement joins TRBV24-1 to TRBJ2-3; the D gene is possibly TRBD2 (5 bases). The CDR3 is 13 residues long. Trimming took off 1 base at V and 5 bases at J, with 6 bases between the two ends. Germline CDR1 KGHDR, CDR2 SFDVKD. The CDR3 loop is CATSDFAGDTQYF. The CDR3, as DNA: TGTGCCACCAGTGATTTCGCGGGAGATACGCAGTATTTT.

This clone was recorded only once. This chain uses TRBV28 with TRBJ2-3; D not resolved. The germline V gene has CDR1 MDHEN and CDR2 SYDVKM. This CDR3 spans 13 amino acids. Trimming pared 6 bases from V and 7 bases from J, leaving 14 bases between. The chain's CDR3 is CASSTTGANTQYF. DNA of the CDR3: TGTGCCAGCAGCACGACCGGAGCGAATACGCAGTATTTT.

The table lists this clone with a count of one. The chain couples TRBV11-2 to TRBJ2-2, with a possible D match to TRBD1 (5 bases). The CDR3 sequence is 17 residues long. Per germline, CDR1 SGHAT and CDR2 FQNNGV. Trimming pared 5 bases from V and 3 bases from J, leaving 19 bases between. The chain's CDR3 is CASSQPPKGWDTGELFF. CDR3 DNA: TGTGCCAGCAGCCAACCCCCGAAGGGGTGGGACACCGGGGAGCTGTTTTTT. The variable domain in full, with the rest retrieved from reference TRBV11-2 and TRBJ2-2, is EAGVAQSPRYKIIEKRQSVAFWCNPISGHATLYWYQQILGQGPKLLIQFQNNGVVDDSQLPKDRFSAERLKGVDSTLKIQPAKLEDSAVYLCASSQPPKGWDTGELFFGEGSRLTVL.

The chain has TRBV28 and TRBJ1-2; the D is unclear. This CDR3 is 15 amino acids long. Germline V gene sequence: CDR1 MDHEN, CDR2 SYDVKM. The ends were cut back, 2 bases at V and 5 bases at J, with 15 bases in the middle. The CDR3 DNA reads TGTGCCAGCAGTTTACGGTCCCCAGGAGGATATGGCTACACCTTC. As protein: CASSLRSPGGYGYTF.

The rearrangement links TRBV9 to TRBJ2-5; D not resolved. The V end lost 4 bases, the J end lost 7 bases, and 17 bases lay between the germline ends. Germline loops: CDR1 SGDLS, CDR2 YYNGEE. The CDR3 has 14 amino acids. Here the CDR3 DNA reads TGTGCCAGCAGCCCCCGCCTAACGGAAGGGACCCAGTACTTC. Translation: CASSPRLTEGTQYF.

The rearrangement links TRBV6-6 to TRBJ1-1, with 8 bases matching TRBD1. After removal of 2 bases from V and 1 base from J, the junction contained 3 bases not matched to a gene. From germline, CDR1 is MNHNY and CDR2 SVGAGI (reference sequence). The CDR3 totals 15 residues. The CDR3 DNA sequence: TGTGCCAGCAGTTACACCGACAGGGGGAACACTGAAGCTTTCTTT. Amino acids: CASSYTDRGNTEAFF.

The rearrangement joins TRBV28 to TRBJ2-1, with D maybe TRBD1 (6 bases). Germline CDR1 MDHEN, CDR2 SYDVKM. The CDR3 is 16 residues long. V lost 7 bases and J 2 bases, leaving 18 bases between the germline ends. Here the CDR3 DNA reads TGTGCCAGCACCCCTCGGGGCAGGGGAGCCTACAATGAGCAGTTCTTC. Its translation is CASTPRGRGAYNEQFF.

Of note for this clone: A read error may account for a junction end that differs from germline. The chain links TRBV3-1 (or the pseudogene TRBV3-2) to TRBJ2-7; maybe TRBD2 (6 bases). Germline CDR1 and CDR2: LGHDT and YNNKEL (reference sequence). This CDR3 has 15 residues. The CDR3 bases are TGTGCCAGCAGCCGCCCCGGGACTCGATCCTCCGAGCAGTACTTC. This encodes CASSRPGTRSSEQYF.

The rearrangement joins TRBV11-2 to TRBJ2-1, with D uncertain. Germline values: CDR1 SGHAT, CDR2 FQNNGV. This CDR3 is 14 amino acids long. V lost 1 base to trimming and J lost 3 bases, with 7 bases between them. The CDR3 DNA reads TGTGCCAGCAGCTTAGGTGTTTACTACAATGAGCAGTTCTTC. Translation: CASSLGVYYNEQFF.